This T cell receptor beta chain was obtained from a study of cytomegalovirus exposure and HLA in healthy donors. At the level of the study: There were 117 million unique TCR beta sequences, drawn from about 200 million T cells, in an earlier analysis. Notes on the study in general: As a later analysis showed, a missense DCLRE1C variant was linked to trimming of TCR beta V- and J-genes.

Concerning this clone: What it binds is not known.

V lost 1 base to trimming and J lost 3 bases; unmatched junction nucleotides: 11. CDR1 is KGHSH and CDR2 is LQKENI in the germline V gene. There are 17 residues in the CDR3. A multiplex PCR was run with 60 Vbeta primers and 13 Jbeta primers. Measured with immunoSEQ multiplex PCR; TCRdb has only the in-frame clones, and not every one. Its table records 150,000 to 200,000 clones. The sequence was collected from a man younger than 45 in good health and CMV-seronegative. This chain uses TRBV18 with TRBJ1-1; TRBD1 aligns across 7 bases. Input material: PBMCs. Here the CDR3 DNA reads TGTGCCAGCTCACCACAGACAGGGTTTGAAGGGCACACTGAAGCTTTCTTT. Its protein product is CASSPQTGFEGHTEAFF.